This TCR beta chain was documented in a study of blood T cell repertoires in COVID-19. Study context: In each case, the material was cDNA or gDNA derived from T cells, B-cell-depleted T cells, or PBMCs.

TCRdb keeps only in-frame clones here, not all; method: immunoSEQ multiplex PCR. Of some 80,000 clones in the sample, 85% to 90% are singletons; the top ten hold 2% to 3%. Trimming pared 7 bases from V and 6 bases from J, leaving 16 bases between. Germline V gives CDR1 MNHEY, CDR2 SMNVEV (reference sequence). The CDR3 consists of 13 residues. The source is a human donor in a cohort sampled during active COVID-19. This chain connects TRBV27 to TRBJ2-7; perhaps TRBD1 as D (7 bases). Material: peripheral blood. In DNA, the CDR3 is TGTGCCAGCAAACTGAGACAGGGAGGCGAGCAGTACTTC. Amino acid sequence: CASKLRQGGEQYF.